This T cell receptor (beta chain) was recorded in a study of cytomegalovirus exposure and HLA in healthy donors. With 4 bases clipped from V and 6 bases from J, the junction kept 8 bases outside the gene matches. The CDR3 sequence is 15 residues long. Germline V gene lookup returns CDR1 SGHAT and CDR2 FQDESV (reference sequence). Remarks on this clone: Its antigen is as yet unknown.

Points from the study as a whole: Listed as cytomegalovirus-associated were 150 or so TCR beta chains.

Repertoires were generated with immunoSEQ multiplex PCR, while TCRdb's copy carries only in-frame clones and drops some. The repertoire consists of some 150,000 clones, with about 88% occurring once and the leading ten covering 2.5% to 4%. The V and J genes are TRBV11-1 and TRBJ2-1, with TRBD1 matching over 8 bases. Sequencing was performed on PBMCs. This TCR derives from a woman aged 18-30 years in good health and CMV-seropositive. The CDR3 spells CASSSGQVDFNEQFF. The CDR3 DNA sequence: TGTGCCAGCAGCTCGGGACAGGTCGACTTCAATGAGCAGTTCTTC.